This T cell receptor beta chain was profiled in a study of Tregs in tolerant kidney transplant recipients (dated by TCRdb to the late 2010s). For the study in its entirety: The study applied TCRbeta sequencing to find donor-specific regulatory T cells before combined kidney and bone marrow transplantation and then followed those same cells after transplant. Overall results and qualifications from the work: Although technical replication error seemed to be minimal, the question of biological reproducibility was not addressed directly. Donor-specific Treg expansion was found to exceed global Treg expansion in tolerant patients, suggesting antigen-driven rather than nonspecific expansion. For some patients, the PCR primers changed as time went on, which meant samples from those patients could not be compared with one another at the nucleotide level. Expanding Tregs with activated donor B cells appeared to identify the most biologically relevant and donor-specific TCRbeta repertoire. Because the study included only a small number of patients, the results must be confirmed in larger populations and under other immunosuppression protocols.

Genomic DNA was extracted from sorted cells with the QIAGEN DNeasy Blood and Tissue Kit for TCRbeta CDR3 sequencing. Through immunoSEQ, high-throughput TCRbeta CDR3 sequencing was done commercially, including PCR amplification with internal controls and bias correction. On the authors' methods: Unique productive TCRbeta sequences were defined by CDR3 nucleotide sequence when primers matched and otherwise by CDR3 amino acid sequence together with Vbeta and Jbeta genes. To correct sorting error, sequences shared between sorted populations at a frequency ratio of 2:1 or less were removed; the rest were assigned to the higher population. A sequence counted as donor-reactive if, in CFSE-low cells, the sequence had a frequency of at least 0.01% and was expanded at least 5-fold compared with unstimulated cells. Repertoire divergence was quantified by Jensen-Shannon divergence using the top 100 TCRbeta sequences ranked by frequency. For any sample with multiple sequencing runs, sorting error was corrected in each run separately before the runs were pooled. This is the immuneACCESS table as TCRdb keeps it, with only in-frame sequences that have V and J called. A part of the clones is gone; compared with another copy, unresolved V genes explain less than half, and the rest is unexplained. V, J and clone size derive from that table, while D and trimming were established from the DNA sequence. The sample table records 9,900 or so clones. The ten biggest clones cover about 25% of the sample.

With regard to this clone: What this receptor recognizes is not known. The read halts 3 residues ahead of the CDR3 end, with the missing end drawn from the germline J gene.

The transplants used related donors with nonmyeloablative bone marrow transplantation, and mixed chimerism in the human trials was transient. Unstimulated Tregs (CD4+CD25+CD127-), CD4+ non-Tregs (CD4+CD25-), CD4 and CD8 cells were FACS-sorted from thawed PBMCs. The patients were several recipients of combined kidney and bone marrow transplants from the ITN036ST trial, and samples were available only from these trial subjects. Healthy control blood was processed by Ficoll density gradient to PBMCs and cryopreserved; patient PBMCs were collected before and after transplant. Spanning cysteine to phenylalanine, the CDR3 consists of 13 amino acids. The DNA has 30 bases, all within the CDR3, and is read from base 1. CDR1 and CDR2, per the germline V gene, are SGHDT and YYEEEE. Trimming at the junction amounts to 1 base on V and 4 bases on J, and the germline ends lie 6 bases apart.

This receptor was obtained from a human patient who received a combined kidney and bone marrow transplant. Post transplant, some T cells may arise from the graft donor. The rearrangement combines TRBV5-6 with TRBJ2-1, with no confident D gene call. The sample was CD8+ T cells from blood (PBMCs), taken 24 months after the transplant. CDR3 DNA (partial): TGTGCCAGCAGCTTGAGGGCATACAATGAG. Its coded protein is CASSLRAYNE. The entire CDR3 reads CASSLRAYNEQFF.